Reported below is one TCR beta chain. Its matching antigen is unknown. The assay was immunoSEQ multiplex PCR, and TCRdb's table has in-frame clones only and misses some. The sample shows 150,000 to 200,000 clones, approximately 90% of them seen only once. Per the germline V gene, CDR1 is SGHVS and CDR2 is FQNEAQ. Trimming cost V 1 base and J 3 bases, with 13 bases left between them. The CDR3 covers 15 residues. This specimen belongs to a study of lymphopenia after photon versus proton radiotherapy. Study-level points and caveats: Proton therapy kept repertoires fairly stable, unlike photons, which gained effector/memory cells. Authors raise, but do not show, better survival with proton therapy.

The material was peripheral blood, obtained from a patient treated with photon-based radiotherapy. The clonotype originates from a man between 45 and 60 years old with gastric cancer. The rearrangement joins TRBV7-8 to TRBJ2-7; maybe TRBD2 (6 bases). The CDR3 DNA sequence: TGTGCCAGCAGCTTAGGACTAGAAAAAAACTACGAGCAGTACTTC. Its protein is CASSLGLEKNYEQYF.